The 23 T cell receptor beta chains presented below share a single source sample, sequenced in a study of control samples from healthy donors and cancer patients. Method: immunoSEQ multiplex PCR; TCRdb's copy keeps in-frame clones and lacks some. The sample consists of 65,000 to 80,000 clones, about 90% of them appearing once. The sequenced sample consisted of PBMCs. The source of these receptors is a woman aged 60-75 years with head and neck cancer.

V gene TRBV27 combines with J gene TRBJ2-7; 8 bases map to TRBD1. This CDR3 region has 14 residues. V was clipped by 5 bases and J by 2 bases; unmatched bases: 5. From germline, CDR1 is MNHEY and CDR2 SMNVEV (reference sequence). The chain's CDR3 is CASSADRVTYEQYF. The CDR3 nucleotides are TGTGCCAGCAGTGCGGACAGGGTGACCTACGAGCAGTACTTC.

The chain is built from TRBV7-3 and TRBJ2-2, with TRBD2 matching over 8 bases. Germline values: CDR1 SGHTA, CDR2 FQGTGA. CDR3 size: 17 residues. J lost 4 bases, V lost 0 bases, and 7 bases had no gene match. CDR3 nucleotides: TGTGCCAGCAGCTTAACCCCTCGGGAGGGCCTCACCGGGGAGCTGTTTTTT. Amino acid sequence: CASSLTPREGLTGELFF.

The chain uses TRBV27 and TRBJ2-5, with 8 bases identical to TRBD2. With V trimmed by 5 bases and J by 4 bases, 6 bases remained unmatched. CDR3 length equals 14 residues. Germline V lookup: CDR1 MNHEY, CDR2 SMNVEV (reference sequence). DNA of the CDR3: TGTGCCAGCAGTCTGAGGACTAGCCGAGAGACCCAGTACTTC. Translation: CASSLRTSRETQYF.

This clone was detected only a few times. In the same sample, other DNA sequences code for this CDR3. The chain has TRBV3-1 (or the pseudogene TRBV3-2) and TRBJ2-5; TRBD2 matches 11 bases. V gave up 0 bases and J gave up 5 bases; unmatched junction bases: 5. CDR3 length equals 16 residues. Germline CDR1 is LGHDT and CDR2 is YNNKEL (reference sequence). CDR3 region: CASSQDLASGRETQYF. The CDR3 DNA reads as TGTGCCAGCAGCCAAGATCTCGCTAGCGGGAGGGAGACCCAGTACTTC.

This clone was observed a single time. V usage is TRBV10-2 and J usage is TRBJ2-7, with 8 nucleotides matching TRBD2. V lost 1 base, J lost 5 bases, and 4 bases stayed unmatched. The CDR3 runs to 14 residues. Germline CDR1 WSHSY, CDR2 SAAADI. Written as DNA, the CDR3 is TGCGCCAGCAGTGAGTTACAGCGGGAGAACGAGCAGTACTTC. It encodes CASSELQRENEQYF.

The chain carries TRBV18 and TRBJ2-7; 9 bases are a match to TRBD1. The CDR3 consists of 15 residues. Germline values: CDR1 KGHSH, CDR2 LQKENI. The V and J ends lost 4 bases and 6 bases, in that order; junction bases with no gene match: 10. CDR3 nucleotides: TGTGCCAGCTCACAAACAGGGGGCGCGAATGGCGAGCAGTACTTC. Its protein is CASSQTGGANGEQYF.

The V gene is TRBV5-6, the J gene TRBJ2-3; no clear D. The V end lost 0 bases, the J end lost 0 bases, and 2 bases lay between the germline ends. The CDR3 contains 13 residues. Germline loops: CDR1 SGHDT, CDR2 YYEEEE. CDR3 protein: CASSLGSTDTQYF. As DNA, the CDR3 is TGTGCCAGCAGCTTGGGGAGCACAGATACGCAGTATTTT.

The rearrangement links TRBV5-5 to TRBJ2-7, with a tentative D call TRBD1 (5 bases). This CDR3 region has 15 residues. V lost 0 bases and J 9 bases, leaving 19 bases between the germline ends. Germline V gene data show CDR1 as SGHKS and CDR2 as YYEKEE (reference sequence). CDR3 region: CASSLGRTHPSGQYF. For the CDR3, the DNA is TGTGCCAGCAGCTTGGGCCGGACACATCCTTCCGGGCAGTACTTC.

The rearrangement links TRBV28 to TRBJ2-2; possible D gene TRBD2, 5 bases. CDR3 length: 15 amino acids. The V and J ends lost 7 bases and 4 bases respectively, with 16 bases between them. CDR1 and CDR2 from the germline V gene are MDHEN and SYDVKM. The DNA of the CDR3 is TGTGCCAGCATTCGCGGACTCATGAGCACCGGGGAGCTGTTTTTT. Translating gives CASIRGLMSTGELFF.

V usage is TRBV19 and J usage is TRBJ2-2, with D hard to call. The V gene lost 6 bases and the J gene lost 7 bases, with 12 bases spanning the gap. CDR3 length: 13 amino acids. Germline V CDR1 and CDR2: LNHDA, SQIVND (reference sequence). DNA of the CDR3: TGTGCCAGTAGAGCGTTGGGGATCGGGGAGCTGTTTTTT. Translated: CASRALGIGELFF.

The chain couples TRBV18 to TRBJ1-1; no definite D call. The germline gives CDR1 KGHSH, CDR2 LQKENI. The CDR3 runs 13 residues. Trimming left V 2 bases short and J 1 base short, with 5 bases between. The CDR3 bases are TGTGCCAGCTCACCATCTCAGAACACTGAAGCTTTCTTT. Translated, it gives CASSPSQNTEAFF.

The V gene is TRBV6-1, the J gene TRBJ2-1; 8 bases match TRBD1. V shed 3 bases and J 10 bases; nucleotides not matched to a gene: 8. This CDR3 has 14 residues. The germline gives CDR1 MNHNS, CDR2 SASEGT. DNA for the CDR3: TGTGCCAGCAGTGAGGCGGACAGGGCCTGGGAGCAGTTCTTC. This codes for CASSEADRAWEQFF.

This clone was picked up one time. The rearrangement joins TRBV5-1 to TRBJ2-5, with 9 bases matching TRBD1. This CDR3 has 13 residues. Germline CDR1 reads SGHRS; CDR2 reads YFSETQ. J lost 5 bases, V lost 4 bases, and 3 bases had no gene match. DNA for the CDR3: TGCGCCAGCAGCGGGACAGGGTTGGAGACCCAGTACTTC. Translating gives CASSGTGLETQYF.

The V call is TRBV5-1, the J call TRBJ1-4; D gene unclear. The germline V gene has CDR1 SGHRS and CDR2 YFSETQ. V gave up 4 bases and J gave up 3 bases, with 16 bases separating them. This CDR3 has 16 residues. The CDR3 reads CASSPGPGGSNEKLFF. The CDR3 nucleotides are TGCGCCAGCAGCCCCGGGCCGGGCGGGTCTAATGAAAAACTGTTTTTT.

There are a few counts of this clone. The chain couples TRBV19 to TRBJ1-5; 7 positions match TRBD1. CDR1 and CDR2 from the germline V gene are LNHDA and SQIVND (reference sequence). Germline trimming cut 2 bases from V and 0 bases from J; bases unmatched to any gene: 1. CDR3 length: 15 amino acids. CDR3 nucleotides: TGTGCCAGTAGTATAACAGGGGATAGCAATCAGCCCCAGCATTTT. Translation: CASSITGDSNQPQHF.

V and J are TRBV6-6 and TRBJ2-1, with D uncertain. The germline V gene encodes CDR1 MNHNY and CDR2 SVGAGI (reference sequence). The CDR3 extends over 11 amino acids. With 3 bases removed from V and 8 bases from J, the gap between germline ends came to 5 bases. CDR3 region: CASSYKYEQFF. The CDR3 nucleotides read TGTGCCAGCAGTTATAAGTATGAGCAGTTCTTC.

The genes are TRBV7-2 and TRBJ2-3; tentatively, D is TRBD2 (5 bases). The CDR3 is 14 residues long. The ends were cut back, 4 bases at V and 0 bases at J, with 8 bases in the middle. The germline gives CDR1 SGHTA, CDR2 FQGNSA. This chain's CDR3 is CASSSWTSTDTQYF. CDR3 in DNA: TGTGCCAGCAGCTCATGGACTAGCACAGATACGCAGTATTTT. Full variable domain (rest looked up from reference TRBV7-2 and TRBJ2-3): GAGVSQSPSNKVTEKGKDVELRCDPISGHTALYWYRQSLGQGLEFLIYFQGNSAPDKSGLPSDRFSAERTGGSVSTLTIQRTQQEDSAVYLCASSSWTSTDTQYFGPGTRLTVL.

This clone was observed once. The chain is built from TRBV10-3 and TRBJ2-5, with 13 bases lining up with TRBD2. V shed 4 bases and J 5 bases; nucleotides not matched to a gene: 4. The CDR3 loop spans 15 amino acids. Per the germline V gene, CDR1 is ENHRY and CDR2 is SYGVKD. The CDR3 loop reads CAISAGLAGVETQYF. The CDR3 DNA is TGTGCCATCAGTGCTGGACTAGCGGGAGTGGAGACCCAGTACTTC.

The chain links TRBV19 to TRBJ2-7; a possible D gene is TRBD1 (6 bases). CDR1 is LNHDA and CDR2 is SQIVND in the germline V gene (reference sequence). The CDR3 has 14 amino acids. V gave up 4 bases and J gave up 2 bases, with 12 bases separating them. The DNA of the CDR3 is TGTGCCAGTAGTACAGGGGTCCGGACCTACGAGCAGTACTTC. Amino acid sequence: CASSTGVRTYEQYF.

The chain is built from TRBV9 and TRBJ1-5; no reliable D call. V lost 3 bases and J lost 4, with 14 bases in between. CDR3 size: 15 residues. The germline V gene encodes CDR1 SGDLS and CDR2 YYNGEE. The CDR3 loop reads CASSAGLLRNQPQHF. CDR3 in DNA: TGTGCCAGCAGCGCCGGACTCCTGCGGAATCAGCCCCAGCATTTT. The variable domain in full, with the rest retrieved from reference TRBV9 and TRBJ1-5, is DSGVTQTPKHLITATGQRVTLRCSPRSGDLSVYWYQQSLDQGLQFLIQYYNGEERAKGNILERFSAQQFPDLHSELNLSSLELGDSALYFCASSAGLLRNQPQHFGDGTRLSIL.

The chain uses TRBV27 and TRBJ2-7; 11 positions agree with TRBD2. This CDR3 is built from 14 residues. V lost 6 bases to trimming and J lost 7 bases; unmatched junction nucleotides: 8. The germline V gene has CDR1 MNHEY and CDR2 SMNVEV (reference sequence). The CDR3 protein is CASRGTSGFLEQYF. The CDR3 nucleotides read TGTGCCAGCAGGGGGACTAGCGGATTCTTAGAGCAGTACTTC.

The rearrangement joins TRBV4-1 to TRBJ2-2; D call uncertain. Trimming shortened V by 1 base and J by 0 bases, and 6 bases separated the two germline ends. The germline V gene has CDR1 MGHRA and CDR2 YSYEKL. The CDR3 contains 15 residues. CDR3 nucleotides: TGCGCCAGCAGCCAAGGCAGGACGAACACCGGGGAGCTGTTTTTT. Its protein product is CASSQGRTNTGELFF.

The genes are TRBV5-1 and TRBJ2-7, with 15 bases matching TRBD2. The CDR3 runs to 16 residues. CDR1 is SGHRS and CDR2 is YFSETQ in the germline V gene. V dropped 6 bases and J dropped 4; count of bases not matched to a gene: 8. CDR3 region: CASTSGTSGRMYEQYF. DNA of the CDR3: TGCGCCAGCACCAGTGGGACTAGCGGGAGGATGTACGAGCAGTACTTC.